This T cell receptor (beta chain) is from a study of blood T cell repertoires in COVID-19. The length of the CDR3 is 12 residues. After removal of 5 bases from V and 6 bases from J, the junction contained 4 bases not matched to a gene. CDR1 and CDR2 from the germline V gene are ENHRY and SYGVKD. Cohort assignment relied on participant-reported clinical history. Methods used by the authors: How many nucleated cells were present was estimated from reference gene primer amplification. The repertoire was sequenced with immunoSEQ multiplex PCR; TCRdb's copy has only in-frame clones and lacks some. V and J calls and clone size come straight from that table; D and trimming were deduced from the DNA. The sample lists approximately 340,000 clones, roughly 92% occurring once.

This chain uses TRBV10-3 with TRBJ2-7; 7 bases line up with TRBD1. Material: PBMCs or T cells enriched from blood (not recorded which). This TCR was recovered from a woman aged 35 to 49 who had been exposed to COVID-19. The CDR3 loop is CAISSTGSEQYF. Written as DNA, the CDR3 is TGTGCCATCAGTTCGACAGGGTCCGAGCAGTACTTC.